This entry describes one TCR beta chain. The entry originates in a study of blood T cell repertoires in COVID-19. Germline trimming cut 4 bases from V and 5 bases from J; bases unmatched to any gene: 6. This CDR3 region has 15 residues. CDR1 and CDR2 from the germline V gene are LNHDA and SQIVND (reference sequence). Method: immunoSEQ multiplex PCR; TCRdb's copy keeps in-frame clones and lacks some. The table lists nearly 55,000 clones, about three quarters of them singletons. The chain recombines TRBV19 with TRBJ1-4, with 8 bases identical to TRBD1. The clonotype comes from a human donor with active or convalescent COVID-19. The donor label of this sample is uncertain. The sequenced sample was peripheral blood. The CDR3 reads CASSTRTGRNEKLFF. CDR3 nucleotides: TGTGCCAGTAGTACCCGGACAGGGCGCAATGAAAAACTGTTTTTT.